This T cell receptor beta chain was identified in a study of CD8 T cells in Susac syndrome. Random hexamers were used to reverse transcribe roughly 0.45 to 1 ug of RNA. TCRdb independently ran MiXCR on the immunoSEQ multiplex PCR reads; one entry per CDR3 protein. The top ten clones hold 0.1% of a sample with under 300,000 distinct CDR3 sequences, 95% to 97% of them seen once. The ends were cut back, 0 bases at V and 2 bases at J, with 12 bases in the middle. CDR3 size: 15 residues. Germline-derived CDR1 and CDR2 are SGDLS and YYNGEE. The V and J genes are TRBV9 and TRBJ2-7; D is ambiguous. The sample taken for sequencing was CD4+ T cells from PBMCs. The sequence was obtained from a human donor with Susac syndrome. The DNA for the CDR3 is TGTGCCAGCAGCGTAGCTCCCGGGCTGGCCTACGAGCAGTACTTC. Translation: CASSVAPGLAYEQYF.